In its sample, the clone carrying this T cell receptor beta chain was seen many times. The record originates from a study of regulatory T cells in long-lasting Graves disease. V lost 6 bases to trimming and J lost 4 bases; unmatched junction nucleotides: 5. This CDR3 has 14 amino acids. The germline V gene encodes CDR1 DFQATT and CDR2 SNEGSKA (reference sequence). Building the TCR beta libraries relied on iRepertoire HTBI primers, and CDR3 regions underwent Arm-PCR. One entry per CDR3 protein results from TCRdb running MiXCR on the multiplex PCR reads. The sample carries around 500,000 distinct CDR3 sequences, around 20% recorded once. Time point defined: persistent/refractory GD, antithyroid drugs over 5 years with positive TRAb. The TCR library was prepared using RNA isolated from PBMCs.

The clonotype originates from a female donor with Graves disease. The sample in question was peripheral blood mononuclear cells (PBMCs), obtained when the disease was refractory, from a patient treated with antithyroid drugs. The V gene is TRBV20-1, the J gene TRBJ2-5; 13 bases match TRBD2. The CDR3 nucleotides read TGCAGTGCCCGGACTAGCGGGAGAGGAGAGACCCAGTACTTC. This codes for CSARTSGRGETQYF.